This T cell receptor beta chain came from a study of blood T cell repertoires in COVID-19. Study information: Samples came from the United States, Italy and Spain, spanning acute and convalescent COVID-19. Sources were T cells, B-cell-depleted T cells, or PBMCs; the material itself was cDNA or gDNA.

Original analysis: Quantification of nucleated cells was approximated via reference gene primer amplification. Method: immunoSEQ multiplex PCR; TCRdb's copy keeps in-frame clones and lacks some. Clone size and the V and J calls come from that table; the DNA yielded D and trimming. The sample yields 75,000 to 95,000 clones, under 90% seen once. There are 14 residues in the CDR3. The V and J ends lost 4 bases and 3 bases, in that order; junction bases with no gene match: 4. CDR1 MDHEN and CDR2 SYDVKM come from the germline V gene. The sample taken for sequencing was peripheral blood. The TCR originated in a woman in her 40s with active or convalescent COVID-19. The chain has TRBV28 and TRBJ2-7; TRBD1 aligns across 9 bases. The CDR3, as DNA: TGTGCCAGCAGTTGGGGACAGGGACGCTACGAGCAGTACTTC. Protein sequence: CASSWGQGRYEQYF.